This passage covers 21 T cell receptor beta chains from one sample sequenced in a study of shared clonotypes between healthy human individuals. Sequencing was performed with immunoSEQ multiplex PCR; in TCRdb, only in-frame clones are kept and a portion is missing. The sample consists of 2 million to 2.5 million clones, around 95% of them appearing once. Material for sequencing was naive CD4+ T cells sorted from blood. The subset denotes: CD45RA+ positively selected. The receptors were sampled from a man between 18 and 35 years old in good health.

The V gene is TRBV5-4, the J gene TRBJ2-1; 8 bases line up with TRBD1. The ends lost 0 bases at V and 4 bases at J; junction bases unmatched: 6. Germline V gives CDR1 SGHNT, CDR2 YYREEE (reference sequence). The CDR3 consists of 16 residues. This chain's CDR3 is CASSLAAGGAYNEQFF. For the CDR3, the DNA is TGTGCCAGCAGCTTGGCAGCAGGGGGCGCTTACAATGAGCAGTTCTTC.

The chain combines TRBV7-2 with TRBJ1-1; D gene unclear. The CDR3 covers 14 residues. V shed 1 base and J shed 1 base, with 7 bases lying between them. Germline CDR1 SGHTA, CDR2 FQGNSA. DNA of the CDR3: TGTGCCAGCAGCTTAGTTCTCGGGAACACTGAAGCTTTCTTT. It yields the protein CASSLVLGNTEAFF.

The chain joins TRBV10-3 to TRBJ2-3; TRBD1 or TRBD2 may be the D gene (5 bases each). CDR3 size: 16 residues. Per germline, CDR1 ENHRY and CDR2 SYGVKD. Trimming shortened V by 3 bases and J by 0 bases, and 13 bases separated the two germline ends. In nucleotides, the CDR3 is TGTGCCATCAGTGATAAGGGACGAATTAGCACAGATACGCAGTATTTT. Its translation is CAISDKGRISTDTQYF.

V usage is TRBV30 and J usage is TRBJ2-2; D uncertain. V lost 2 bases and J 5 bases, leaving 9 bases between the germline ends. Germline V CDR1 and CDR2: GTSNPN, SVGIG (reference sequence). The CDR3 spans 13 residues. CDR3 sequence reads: CAWSPGFTGELFF. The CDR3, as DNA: TGTGCCTGGAGTCCGGGTTTTACCGGGGAGCTGTTTTTT.

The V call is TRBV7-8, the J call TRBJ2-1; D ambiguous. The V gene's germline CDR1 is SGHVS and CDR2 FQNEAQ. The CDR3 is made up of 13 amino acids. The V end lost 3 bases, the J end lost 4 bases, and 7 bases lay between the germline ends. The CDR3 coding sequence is TGTGCCAGCAGCTTTGATTCTTACAATGAGCAGTTCTTC. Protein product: CASSFDSYNEQFF.

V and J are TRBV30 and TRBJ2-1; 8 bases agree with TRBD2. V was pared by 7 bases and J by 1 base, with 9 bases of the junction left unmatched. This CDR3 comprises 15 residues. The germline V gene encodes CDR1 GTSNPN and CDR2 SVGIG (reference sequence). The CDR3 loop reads CAYSPGGGSYNEQFF. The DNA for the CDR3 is TGTGCCTATTCGCCGGGCGGGGGGTCCTACAATGAGCAGTTCTTC.

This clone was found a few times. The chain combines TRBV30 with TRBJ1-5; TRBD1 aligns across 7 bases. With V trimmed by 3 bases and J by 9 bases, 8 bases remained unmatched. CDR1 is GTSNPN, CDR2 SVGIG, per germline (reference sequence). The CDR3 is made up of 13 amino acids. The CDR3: CAWSRTGSPPQHF. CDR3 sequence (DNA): TGTGCCTGGAGCCGGACAGGCTCGCCGCCCCAGCATTTT.

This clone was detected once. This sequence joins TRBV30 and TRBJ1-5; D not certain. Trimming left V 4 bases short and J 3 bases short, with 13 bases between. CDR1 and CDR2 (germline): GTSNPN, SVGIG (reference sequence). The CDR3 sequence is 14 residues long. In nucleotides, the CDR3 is TGTGCCTGGACCCCTGGGTCTCTCAATCAGCCCCAGCATTTT. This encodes CAWTPGSLNQPQHF.

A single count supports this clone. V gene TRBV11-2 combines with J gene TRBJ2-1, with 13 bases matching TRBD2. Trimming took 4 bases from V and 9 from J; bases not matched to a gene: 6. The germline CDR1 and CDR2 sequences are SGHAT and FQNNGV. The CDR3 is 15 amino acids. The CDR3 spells CASSSLAGGQGEQFF. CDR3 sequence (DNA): TGTGCCAGCAGCTCACTAGCGGGAGGGCAGGGTGAGCAGTTCTTC.

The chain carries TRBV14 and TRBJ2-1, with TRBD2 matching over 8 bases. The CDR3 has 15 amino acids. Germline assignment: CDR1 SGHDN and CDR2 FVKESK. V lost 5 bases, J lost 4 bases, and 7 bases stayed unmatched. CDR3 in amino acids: CASSRSGGAYNEQFF. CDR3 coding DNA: TGTGCCAGCAGCAGAAGCGGGGGTGCGTACAATGAGCAGTTCTTC.

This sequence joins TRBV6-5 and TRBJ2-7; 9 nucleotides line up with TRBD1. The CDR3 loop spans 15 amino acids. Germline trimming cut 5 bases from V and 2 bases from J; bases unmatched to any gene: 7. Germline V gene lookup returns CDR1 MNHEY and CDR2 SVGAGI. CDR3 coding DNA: TGTGCCAGCAGTAGAGGGGGGGACAGGGCCTACGAGCAGTACTTC. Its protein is CASSRGGDRAYEQYF.

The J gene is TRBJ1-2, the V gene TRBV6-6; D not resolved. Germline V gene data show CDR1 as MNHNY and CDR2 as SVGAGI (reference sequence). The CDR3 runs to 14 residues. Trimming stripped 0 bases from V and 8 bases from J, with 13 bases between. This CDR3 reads CASSYSMEGIGYTF. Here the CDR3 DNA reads TGTGCCAGCAGTTACTCGATGGAGGGCATCGGCTACACCTTC.

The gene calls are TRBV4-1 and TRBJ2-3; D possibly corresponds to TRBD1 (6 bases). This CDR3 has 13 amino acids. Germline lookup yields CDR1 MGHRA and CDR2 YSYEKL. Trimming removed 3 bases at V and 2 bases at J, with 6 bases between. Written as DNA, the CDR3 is TGCGCCAGCAGCCAGGGGGCCACAGATACGCAGTATTTT. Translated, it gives CASSQGATDTQYF.

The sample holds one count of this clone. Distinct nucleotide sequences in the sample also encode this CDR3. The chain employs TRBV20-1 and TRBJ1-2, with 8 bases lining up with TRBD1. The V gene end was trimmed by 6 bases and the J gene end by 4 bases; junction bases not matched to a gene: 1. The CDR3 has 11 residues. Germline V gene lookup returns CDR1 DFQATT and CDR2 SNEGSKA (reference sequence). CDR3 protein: CSADRGYGYTF. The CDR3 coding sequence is TGCAGTGCCGACAGGGGCTATGGCTACACCTTC.

The chain's CDR3 is CASSLGGPHGYTF. CDR3 nucleotides: TGTGCCAGCAGCTTAGGAGGTCCGCATGGCTACACCTTC. The chain has TRBV7-3 and TRBJ1-2; D unresolved. The V gene's germline CDR1 is SGHTA and CDR2 FQGTGA. The CDR3 has 13 amino acids. The V end lost 2 bases, the J end lost 6 bases, and 10 bases lay between the germline ends.

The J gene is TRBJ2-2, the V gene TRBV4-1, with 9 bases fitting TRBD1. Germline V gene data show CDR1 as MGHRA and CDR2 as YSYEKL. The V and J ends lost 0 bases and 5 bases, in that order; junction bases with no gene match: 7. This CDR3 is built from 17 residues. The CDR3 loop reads CASSQERQGGLTGELFF. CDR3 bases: TGCGCCAGCAGCCAAGAGCGACAGGGGGGACTGACCGGGGAGCTGTTTTTT.

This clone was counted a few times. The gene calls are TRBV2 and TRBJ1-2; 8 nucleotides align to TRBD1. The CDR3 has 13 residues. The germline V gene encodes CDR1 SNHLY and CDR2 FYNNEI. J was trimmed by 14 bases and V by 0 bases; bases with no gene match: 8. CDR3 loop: CASSEARTGSWTF. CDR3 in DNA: TGTGCCAGCAGTGAAGCGAGGACAGGGTCTTGGACCTTC.

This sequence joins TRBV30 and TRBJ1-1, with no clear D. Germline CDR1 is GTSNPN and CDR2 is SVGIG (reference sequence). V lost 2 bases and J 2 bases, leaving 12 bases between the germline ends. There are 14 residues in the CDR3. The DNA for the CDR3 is TGTGCCTGGAGTATTGGGCGTCCTAACACTGAAGCTTTCTTT. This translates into CAWSIGRPNTEAFF.

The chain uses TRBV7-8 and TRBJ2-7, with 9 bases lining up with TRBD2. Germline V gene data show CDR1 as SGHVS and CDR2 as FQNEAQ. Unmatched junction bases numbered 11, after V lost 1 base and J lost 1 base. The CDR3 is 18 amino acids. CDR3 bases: TGTGCCAGCAGCTTAGTAGGGCTAGCGGGAATGTCGTCCTACGAGCAGTACTTC. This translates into CASSLVGLAGMSSYEQYF.

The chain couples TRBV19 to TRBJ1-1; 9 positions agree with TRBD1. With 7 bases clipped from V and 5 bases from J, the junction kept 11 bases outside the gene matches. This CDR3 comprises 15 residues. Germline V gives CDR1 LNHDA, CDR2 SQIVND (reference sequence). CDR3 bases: TGTGCCAGTATCCTCCGGGGACAGGGCCGAACTGAAGCTTTCTTT. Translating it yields CASILRGQGRTEAFF.

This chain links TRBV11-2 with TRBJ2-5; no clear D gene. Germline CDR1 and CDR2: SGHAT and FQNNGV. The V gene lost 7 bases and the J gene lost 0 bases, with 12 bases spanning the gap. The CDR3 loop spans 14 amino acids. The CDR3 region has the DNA TGTGCCAGCACCCCAGGAGTCTACCAAGAGACCCAGTACTTC. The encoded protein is CASTPGVYQETQYF.